One and the same sample provided the 11 T cell receptor beta chains below, sequenced in a study of identical twins. TCRdb recomputed calls from the 5' RACE reads with MiXCR, one row per CDR3 protein. This table holds approximately 260,000 distinct CDR3 sequences, over 12% found once. Specimen: memory (CD45RO+) T cells sorted from blood. Receptor source: a woman aged 18-29 years in good health.

The chain couples TRBV29-1 to TRBJ2-7; 8 nucleotides line up with TRBD1. The CDR3 is made up of 12 amino acids. Looked up from germline, CDR1 is SQVTM and CDR2 is ANQGSEA. The junction had 6 bases not matched to a gene; V was cut back by 4 bases and J by 7 bases. CDR3 sequence (DNA): TGCAGCGTTGGGGGACAGGAGAGGGAGCAGTACTTC. Translating it yields CSVGGQEREQYF.

The chain employs TRBV6-1 and TRBJ1-1; 8 positions agree with TRBD1. Germline V gene data show CDR1 as MNHNS and CDR2 as SASEGT. The V and J ends lost 5 bases and 3 bases, in that order; junction bases with no gene match: 5. This CDR3 comprises 14 residues. For the CDR3, the DNA is TGTGCCAGCAGTCCCCTGGGACAGGACACTGAAGCTTTCTTT. The encoded protein is CASSPLGQDTEAFF.

This clonotype was seen more than once but under ten times. V usage is TRBV3-1 and J usage is TRBJ2-7; D ambiguous. V lost 1 base and J lost 2, with 12 bases in between. CDR3 length: 15 amino acids. Germline CDR1 and CDR2: LGHDT and YNNKEL (reference sequence). Here the CDR3 reads CASSQAPTETYEQYF. As DNA, the CDR3 is TGTGCCAGCAGCCAAGCTCCCACGGAGACCTACGAGCAGTACTTC.

There are a few counts of this clonotype. This chain uses TRBV20-1 with TRBJ2-5; D may be TRBD2 (6 bases). Germline CDR1 is DFQATT and CDR2 is SNEGSKA (reference sequence). Trimming removed 6 bases from V and 5 bases from J, with 22 bases in between. The CDR3 extends over 15 amino acids. This CDR3 reads CSADPEEGWMETQYF. The CDR3 nucleotides read TGCAGTGCCGATCCTGAGGAGGGATGGATGGAGACCCAGTACTTC.

The rearrangement uses TRBV10-3 and TRBJ2-3; 11 nucleotides align to TRBD2. J was trimmed by 6 bases and V by 3 bases; bases with no gene match: 5. The CDR3 is 15 amino acids. Germline CDR1 ENHRY, CDR2 SYGVKD. The CDR3 DNA follows: TGTGCCATCAGTGATCCTAGCGGGGGGCAGGATACGCAGTATTTT. Protein product: CAISDPSGGQDTQYF.

The chain has TRBV2 and TRBJ1-2; D possibly corresponds to TRBD1 (5 bases). The CDR3 is 11 residues long. The germline V and J ends were trimmed by 6 bases and 4 bases, with 6 bases remaining between them. Germline CDR1 and CDR2: SNHLY and FYNNEI. CDR3 sequence reads: CASRRGYGYTF. Here the CDR3 DNA reads TGTGCCAGCAGAAGGGGCTATGGCTACACCTTC.

This clonotype was seen many times. The chain recombines TRBV7-2 with TRBJ2-3; D remains ambiguous. Trimming cost V 5 bases and J 6 bases, with 12 bases left between them. The CDR3 totals 13 residues. Germline CDR1 reads SGHTA; CDR2 reads FQGNSA. CDR3 in DNA: TGTGCCAGCAGCCCGAGGACGGGCGATACGCAGTATTTT. Translated, it gives CASSPRTGDTQYF.

This rearrangement joins TRBV20-1 to TRBJ2-3; D not resolved. The germline V and J ends were trimmed by 5 bases and 3 bases, with 12 bases remaining between them. Per the germline V gene, CDR1 is DFQATT and CDR2 is SNEGSKA (reference sequence). The CDR3 contains 13 residues. The CDR3 nucleotides are TGCAGTGCTGTGGAGCCTGGGACAGATACGCAGTATTTT. This codes for CSAVEPGTDTQYF.

The CDR3 DNA is TGTGCCAGCATACAGGGAGGGAAGGCCTACGAGCAGTACTTC. The encoded protein is CASIQGGKAYEQYF. The chain uses TRBV10-3 and TRBJ2-7; D perhaps matches TRBD2 (7 bases). V was clipped by 10 bases and J by 2 bases, with 18 bases between them. The CDR3 runs 14 residues. Germline values: CDR1 ENHRY, CDR2 SYGVKD.

This chain links TRBV12-3 or TRBV12-4 with TRBJ2-1, with D uncertain. V gave up 3 bases and J gave up 7 bases, with 10 bases separating them. This CDR3 has 13 amino acids. The CDR3 bases are TGTGCCAGCAGTTTCCCGGGTAGAAATGAGCAGTTCTTC. This encodes CASSFPGRNEQFF.

This clonotype was seen only a few times. The V and J genes are TRBV29-1 and TRBJ2-1; 10 positions agree with TRBD2. The CDR3 runs 14 residues. Germline assignment: CDR1 SQVTM and CDR2 ANQGSEA. V lost 7 bases to trimming and J lost 6 bases; unmatched junction nucleotides: 9. The CDR3 sequence is CSAMLAGVVNEQFF. DNA for the CDR3: TGCAGCGCCATGCTAGCGGGGGTCGTCAATGAGCAGTTCTTC.